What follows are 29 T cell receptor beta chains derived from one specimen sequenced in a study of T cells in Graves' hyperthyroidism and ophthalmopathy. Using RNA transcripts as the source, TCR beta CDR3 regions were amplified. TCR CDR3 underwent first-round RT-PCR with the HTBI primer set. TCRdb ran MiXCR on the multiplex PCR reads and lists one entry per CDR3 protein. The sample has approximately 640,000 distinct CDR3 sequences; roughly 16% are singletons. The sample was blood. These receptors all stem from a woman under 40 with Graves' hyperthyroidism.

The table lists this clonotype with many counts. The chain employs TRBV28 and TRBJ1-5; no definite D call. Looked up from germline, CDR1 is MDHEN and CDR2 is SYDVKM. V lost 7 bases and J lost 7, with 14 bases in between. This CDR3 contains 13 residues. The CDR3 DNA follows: TGTGCCAGCATCAGATCCGGGCGACAGCCCCAGCATTTT. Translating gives CASIRSGRQPQHF.

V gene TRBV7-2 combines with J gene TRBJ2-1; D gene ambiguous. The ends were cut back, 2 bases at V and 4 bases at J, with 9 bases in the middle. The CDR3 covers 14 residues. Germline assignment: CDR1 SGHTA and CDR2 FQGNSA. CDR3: CASSLLQIYNEQFF. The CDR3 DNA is TGTGCCAGCAGCTTATTGCAGATTTACAATGAGCAGTTCTTC.

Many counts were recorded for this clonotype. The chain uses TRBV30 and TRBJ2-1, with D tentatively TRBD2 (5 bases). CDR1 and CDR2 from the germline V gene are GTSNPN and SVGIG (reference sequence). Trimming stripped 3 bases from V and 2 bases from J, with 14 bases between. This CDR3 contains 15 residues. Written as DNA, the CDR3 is TGTGCCTGGAGATCGCGCGGGCTTCCCTACAATGAGCAGTTCTTC. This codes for CAWRSRGLPYNEQFF.

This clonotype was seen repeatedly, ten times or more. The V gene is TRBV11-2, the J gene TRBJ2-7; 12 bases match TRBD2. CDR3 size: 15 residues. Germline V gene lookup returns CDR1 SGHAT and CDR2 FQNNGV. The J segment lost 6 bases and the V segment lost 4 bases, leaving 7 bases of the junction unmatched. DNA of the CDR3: TGTGCCAGCAGCTACCTAGCGGGAGGGTCGGGCGAGCAGTACTTC. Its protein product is CASSYLAGGSGEQYF.

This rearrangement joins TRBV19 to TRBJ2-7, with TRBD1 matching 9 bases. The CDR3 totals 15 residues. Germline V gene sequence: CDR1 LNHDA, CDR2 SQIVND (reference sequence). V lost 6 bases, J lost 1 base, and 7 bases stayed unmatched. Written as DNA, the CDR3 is TGTGCCAGTAGGTATTCCGGGACAGGGTCCTACGAGCAGTACTTC. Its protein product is CASRYSGTGSYEQYF. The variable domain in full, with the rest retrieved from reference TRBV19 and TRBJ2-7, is DGGITQSPKYLFRKEGQNVTLSCEQNLNHDAMYWYRQDPGQGLRLIYYSQIVNDFQKGDIAEGYSVSREKKESFPLTVTSAQKNPTAFYLCASRYSGTGSYEQYFGPGTRLTVT.

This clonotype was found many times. The CDR3 region has the DNA TGTGCCAGCAGCTTAGGGGAGGCTAGCGGGAGCCGGGGATGGGAGCAGTACTTC. Translation: CASSLGEASGSRGWEQYF. This chain joins TRBV13 and TRBJ2-7, with 10 bases matching TRBD2. V shed 0 bases, J shed 7 bases, and the junction held 15 bases outside the gene matches. Germline CDR1 and CDR2: PRHDT and FYEKMQ (reference sequence). The CDR3 totals 18 residues.

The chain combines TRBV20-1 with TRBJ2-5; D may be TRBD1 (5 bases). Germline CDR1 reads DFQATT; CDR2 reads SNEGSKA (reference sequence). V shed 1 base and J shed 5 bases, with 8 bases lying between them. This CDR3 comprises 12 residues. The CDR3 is CSARVGAETQYF. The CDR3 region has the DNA TGCAGTGCTAGAGTAGGGGCGGAGACCCAGTACTTC.

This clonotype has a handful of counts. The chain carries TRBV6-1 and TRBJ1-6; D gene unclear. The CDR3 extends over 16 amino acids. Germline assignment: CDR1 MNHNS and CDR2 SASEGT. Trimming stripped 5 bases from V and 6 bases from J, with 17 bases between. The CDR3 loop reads CASSYLLGRGNSPLHF. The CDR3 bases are TGTGCCAGCAGTTACTTACTAGGACGGGGTAATTCACCCCTCCACTTT.

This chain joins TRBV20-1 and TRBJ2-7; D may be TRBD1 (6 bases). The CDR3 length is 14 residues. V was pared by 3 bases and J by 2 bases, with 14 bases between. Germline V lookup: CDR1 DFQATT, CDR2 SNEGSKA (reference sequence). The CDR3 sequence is CSASVEQGTYEQYF. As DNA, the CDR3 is TGCAGTGCTAGCGTGGAACAGGGAACCTACGAGCAGTACTTC.

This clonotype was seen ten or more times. DNA of the CDR3: TGTGCCAGCAGGATCGGGGACGATTTCTACGAGCAGTACTTC. Translation gives CASRIGDDFYEQYF. This chain links TRBV28 with TRBJ2-7; D may correspond to TRBD1 or TRBD2 (5 bases each). Germline values: CDR1 MDHEN, CDR2 SYDVKM. The CDR3 loop spans 14 amino acids. Deletions cut 6 bases from V and 3 bases from J, with 15 bases between.

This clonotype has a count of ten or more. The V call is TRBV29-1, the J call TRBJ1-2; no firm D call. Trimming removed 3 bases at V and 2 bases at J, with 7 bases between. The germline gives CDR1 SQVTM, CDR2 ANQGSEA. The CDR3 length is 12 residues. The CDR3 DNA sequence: TGCAGCGTTGACGGGTTGAACTATGGCTACACCTTC. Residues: CSVDGLNYGYTF.

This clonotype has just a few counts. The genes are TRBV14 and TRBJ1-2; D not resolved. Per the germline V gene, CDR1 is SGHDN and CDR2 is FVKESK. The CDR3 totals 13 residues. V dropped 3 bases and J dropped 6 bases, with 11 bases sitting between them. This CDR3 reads CASSHKRVDGYTF. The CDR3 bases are TGTGCCAGCAGCCACAAGCGAGTAGATGGCTACACCTTC.

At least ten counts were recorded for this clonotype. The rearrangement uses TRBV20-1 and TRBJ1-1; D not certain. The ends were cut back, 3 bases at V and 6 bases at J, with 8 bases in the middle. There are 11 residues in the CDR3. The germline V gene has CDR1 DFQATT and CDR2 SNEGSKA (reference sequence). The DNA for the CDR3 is TGCAGTGCTAGTCCTGACCCTGAAGCTTTCTTT. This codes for CSASPDPEAFF.

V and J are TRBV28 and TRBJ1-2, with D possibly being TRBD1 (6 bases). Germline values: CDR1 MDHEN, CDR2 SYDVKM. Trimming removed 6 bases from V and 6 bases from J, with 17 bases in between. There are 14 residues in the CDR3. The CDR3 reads CASSPDSPLDGYTF. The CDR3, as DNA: TGTGCCAGCAGCCCGGACAGCCCTTTAGATGGCTACACCTTC.

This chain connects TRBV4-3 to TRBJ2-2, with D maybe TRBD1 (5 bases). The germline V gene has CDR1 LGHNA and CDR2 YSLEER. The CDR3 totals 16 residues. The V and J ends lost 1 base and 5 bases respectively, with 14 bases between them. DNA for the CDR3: TGCGCCAGCAGCCAAGTAAGGGGTATTAAGACCGGGGAGCTGTTTTTT. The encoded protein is CASSQVRGIKTGELFF.

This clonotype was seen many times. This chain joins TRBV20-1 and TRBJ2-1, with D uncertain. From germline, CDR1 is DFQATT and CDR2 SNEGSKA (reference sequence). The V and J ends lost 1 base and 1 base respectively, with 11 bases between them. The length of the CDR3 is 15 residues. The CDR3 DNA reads TGCAGTGCTAGAGTCGCACCTTTATCCTACAATGAGCAGTTCTTC. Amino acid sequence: CSARVAPLSYNEQFF.

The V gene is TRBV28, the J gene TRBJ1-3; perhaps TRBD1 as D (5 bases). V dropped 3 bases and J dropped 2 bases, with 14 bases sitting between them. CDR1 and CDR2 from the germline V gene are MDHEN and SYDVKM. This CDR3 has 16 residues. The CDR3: CASSFYAGPTGNTIYF. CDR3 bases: TGTGCCAGCAGTTTTTACGCGGGGCCGACTGGAAACACCATATATTTT.

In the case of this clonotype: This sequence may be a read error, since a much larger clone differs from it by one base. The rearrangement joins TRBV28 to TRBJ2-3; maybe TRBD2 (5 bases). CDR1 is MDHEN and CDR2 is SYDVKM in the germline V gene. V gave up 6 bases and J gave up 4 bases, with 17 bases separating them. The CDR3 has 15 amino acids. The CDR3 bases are TGTGCCAGCAGCTCCGAAGGTCTTAGCGCAGATACGCAGTATTTT. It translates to CASSSEGLSADTQYF.

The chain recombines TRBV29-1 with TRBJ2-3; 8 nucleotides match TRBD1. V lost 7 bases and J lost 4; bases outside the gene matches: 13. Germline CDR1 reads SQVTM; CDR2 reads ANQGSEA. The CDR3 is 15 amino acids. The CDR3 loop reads CSAPLGQGSSDTQYF. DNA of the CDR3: TGCAGCGCTCCTCTAGGACAGGGTTCGTCAGATACGCAGTATTTT.

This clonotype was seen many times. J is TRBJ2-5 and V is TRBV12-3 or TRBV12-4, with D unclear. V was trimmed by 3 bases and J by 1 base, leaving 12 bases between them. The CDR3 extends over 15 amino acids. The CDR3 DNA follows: TGTGCCAGCAGTTTTCGGACCGTACCCCAAGAGACCCAGTACTTC. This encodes CASSFRTVPQETQYF.

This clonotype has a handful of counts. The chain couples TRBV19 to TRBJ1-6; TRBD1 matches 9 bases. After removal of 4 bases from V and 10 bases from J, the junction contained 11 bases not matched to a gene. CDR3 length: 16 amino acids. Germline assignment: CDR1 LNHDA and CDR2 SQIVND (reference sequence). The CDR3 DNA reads TGTGCCAGTAGTAGTGACCGGGACAGGGTGCGGTCACCCCTCCACTTT. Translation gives CASSSDRDRVRSPLHF.

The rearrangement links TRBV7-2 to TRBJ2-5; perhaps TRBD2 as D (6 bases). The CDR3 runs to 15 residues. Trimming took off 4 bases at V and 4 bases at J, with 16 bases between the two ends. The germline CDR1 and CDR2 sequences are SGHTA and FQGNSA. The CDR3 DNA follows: TGTGCCAGCAGCTGGCTGCAAGCGGGTTTAGAGACCCAGTACTTC. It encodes CASSWLQAGLETQYF.

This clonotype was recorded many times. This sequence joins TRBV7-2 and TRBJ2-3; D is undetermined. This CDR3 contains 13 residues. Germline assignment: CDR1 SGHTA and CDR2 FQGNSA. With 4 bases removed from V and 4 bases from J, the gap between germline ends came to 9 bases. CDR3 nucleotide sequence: TGTGCCAGCAGCTCGATCTCCCCAGATACGCAGTATTTT. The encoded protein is CASSSISPDTQYF. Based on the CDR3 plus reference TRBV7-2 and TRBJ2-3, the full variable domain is GAGVSQSPSNKVTEKGKDVELRCDPISGHTALYWYRQSLGQGLEFLIYFQGNSAPDKSGLPSDRFSAERTGGSVSTLTIQRTQQEDSAVYLCASSSISPDTQYFGPGTRLTVL.

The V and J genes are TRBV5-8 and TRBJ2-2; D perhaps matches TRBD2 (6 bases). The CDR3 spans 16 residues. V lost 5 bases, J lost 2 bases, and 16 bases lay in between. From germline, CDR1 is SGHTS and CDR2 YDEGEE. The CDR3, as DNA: TGTGCCAGCAGGGCCGGGACTTCAACCAACACCGGGGAGCTGTTTTTT. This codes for CASRAGTSTNTGELFF. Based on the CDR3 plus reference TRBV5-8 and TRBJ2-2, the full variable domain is EAGVTQSPTHLIKTRGQQATLRCSPISGHTSVYWYQQALGLGLQFLLWYDEGEERNRGNFPPRFSGRQFPNYSSELNVNALELEDSALYLCASRAGTSTNTGELFFGEGSRLTVL.

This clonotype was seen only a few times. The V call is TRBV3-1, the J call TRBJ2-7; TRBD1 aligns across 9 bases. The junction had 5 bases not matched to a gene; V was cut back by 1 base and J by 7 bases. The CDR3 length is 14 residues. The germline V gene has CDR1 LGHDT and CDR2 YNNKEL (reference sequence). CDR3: CASSQGQGGGEQYF. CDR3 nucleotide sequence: TGTGCCAGCAGCCAAGGACAGGGGGGTGGTGAGCAGTACTTC.

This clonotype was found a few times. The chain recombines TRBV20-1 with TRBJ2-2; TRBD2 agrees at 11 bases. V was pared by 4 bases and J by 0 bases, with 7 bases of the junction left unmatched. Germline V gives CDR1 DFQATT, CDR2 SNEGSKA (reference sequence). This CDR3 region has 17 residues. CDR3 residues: CSAIPWGLAANTGELFF. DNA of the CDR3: TGCAGTGCTATCCCCTGGGGACTAGCGGCGAACACCGGGGAGCTGTTTTTT.

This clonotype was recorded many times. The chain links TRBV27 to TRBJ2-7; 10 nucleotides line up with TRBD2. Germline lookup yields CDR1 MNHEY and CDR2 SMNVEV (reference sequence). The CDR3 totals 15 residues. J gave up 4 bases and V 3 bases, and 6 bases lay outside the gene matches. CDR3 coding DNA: TGTGCCAGCAGTTTGGCGGGACTAGCGATATACGAGCAGTACTTC. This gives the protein CASSLAGLAIYEQYF.

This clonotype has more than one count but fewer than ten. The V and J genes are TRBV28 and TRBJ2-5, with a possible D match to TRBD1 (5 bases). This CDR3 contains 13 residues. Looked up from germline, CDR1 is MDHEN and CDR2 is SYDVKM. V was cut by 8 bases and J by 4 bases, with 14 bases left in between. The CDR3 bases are TGTGCCAGCGGCCCCAGGGTCAGAGAGACCCAGTACTTC. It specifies CASGPRVRETQYF.

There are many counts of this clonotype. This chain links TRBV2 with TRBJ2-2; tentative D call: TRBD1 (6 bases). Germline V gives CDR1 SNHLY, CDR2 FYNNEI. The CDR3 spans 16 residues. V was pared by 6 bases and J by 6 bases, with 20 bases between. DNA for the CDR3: TGTGCCAGCAGCAGGACAGATACCAGGGGTTCCGGGGAGCTGTTTTTT. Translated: CASSRTDTRGSGELFF.